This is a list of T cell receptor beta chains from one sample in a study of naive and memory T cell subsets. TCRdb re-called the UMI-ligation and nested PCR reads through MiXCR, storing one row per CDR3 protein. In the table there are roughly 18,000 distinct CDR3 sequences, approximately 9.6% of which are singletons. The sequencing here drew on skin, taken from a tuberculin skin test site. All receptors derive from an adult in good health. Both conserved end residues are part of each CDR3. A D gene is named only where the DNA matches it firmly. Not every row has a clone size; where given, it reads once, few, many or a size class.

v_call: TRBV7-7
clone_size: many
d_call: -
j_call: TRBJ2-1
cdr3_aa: CASSLGPFTGSHNEQFF
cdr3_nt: TGTGCCAGCAGCTTAGGCCCTTTTACGGGCAGCCACAATGAGCAGTTCTTC

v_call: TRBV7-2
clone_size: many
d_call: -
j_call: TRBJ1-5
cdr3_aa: CASSPQGRGNQPQHF
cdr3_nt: TGTGCCAGCAGTCCCCAGGGACGCGGCAATCAGCCCCAGCATTTT

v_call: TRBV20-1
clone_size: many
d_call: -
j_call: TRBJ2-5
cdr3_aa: CSARVSAGWQETQYF
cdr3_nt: TGCAGTGCTAGAGTCTCGGCAGGGTGGCAAGAGACCCAGTACTTC

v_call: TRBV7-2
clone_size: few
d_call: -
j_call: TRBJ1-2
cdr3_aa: CASSSNGGNYGYTF
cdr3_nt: TGTGCCAGCAGCTCGAACGGGGGGAACTATGGCTACACCTTC

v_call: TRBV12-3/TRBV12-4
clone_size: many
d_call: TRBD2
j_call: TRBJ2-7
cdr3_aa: CASSSGGRHEQYF
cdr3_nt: TGTGCCAGCAGTTCGGGGGGGCGGCACGAGCAGTACTTC

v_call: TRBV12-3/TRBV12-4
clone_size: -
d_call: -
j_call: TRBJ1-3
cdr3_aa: CASSLATGANTIYF
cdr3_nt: TGTGCCAGCAGTTTAGCAACCGGGGCCAACACCATATATTTT

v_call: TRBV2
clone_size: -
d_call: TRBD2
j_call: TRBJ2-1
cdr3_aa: CVSRRDAHLAGYNEQFF
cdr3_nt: TGTGTCAGCCGCCGGGACGCCCATTTAGCGGGGTACAATGAGCAGTTCTTC

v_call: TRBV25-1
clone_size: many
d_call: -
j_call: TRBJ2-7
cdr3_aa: CASSEILNPYEQYF
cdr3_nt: TGTGCCAGCAGCGAGATTCTAAACCCATACGAGCAGTACTTC

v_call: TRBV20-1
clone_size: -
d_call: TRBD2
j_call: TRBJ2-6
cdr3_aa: CSATTGVGTSGFSGANVLTF
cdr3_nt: TGCAGTGCAACGACAGGGGTAGGGACTAGCGGTTTCTCTGGGGCCAACGTCCTGACTTTC

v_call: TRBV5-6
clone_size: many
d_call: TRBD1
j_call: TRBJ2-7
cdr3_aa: CASSQTGAPYEQYF
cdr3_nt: TGTGCCAGCAGCCAAACAGGGGCCCCCTACGAGCAGTACTTC

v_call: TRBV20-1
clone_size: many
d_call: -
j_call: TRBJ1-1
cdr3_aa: CSASDRETEAFF
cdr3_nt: TGCAGTGCTAGCGACAGAGAAACTGAAGCTTTCTTT

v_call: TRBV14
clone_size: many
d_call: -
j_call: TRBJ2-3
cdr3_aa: CASSQASATDTQYF
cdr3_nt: TGTGCCAGCAGCCAAGCGTCGGCCACAGATACGCAGTATTTT

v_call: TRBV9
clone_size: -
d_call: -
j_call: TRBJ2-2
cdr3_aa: CASGLLPNTGELFF
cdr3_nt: TGTGCCAGCGGGTTGCTACCAAACACCGGGGAGCTGTTTTTT

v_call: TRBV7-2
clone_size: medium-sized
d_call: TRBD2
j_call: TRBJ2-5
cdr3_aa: CASSPSGGQETQYF
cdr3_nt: TGTGCCAGCAGCCCTAGCGGGGGACAAGAGACCCAGTACTTC

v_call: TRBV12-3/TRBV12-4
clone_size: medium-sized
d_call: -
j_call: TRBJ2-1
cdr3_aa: CASSFSFDEQFF
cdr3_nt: TGTGCCAGCAGTTTCAGCTTCGATGAGCAGTTCTTC

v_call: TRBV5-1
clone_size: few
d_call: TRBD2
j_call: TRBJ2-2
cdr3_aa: CASSFGTSGGTNTGELFF
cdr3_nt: TGCGCCAGCAGCTTCGGGACTAGCGGGGGGACGAACACCGGGGAGCTGTTTTTT

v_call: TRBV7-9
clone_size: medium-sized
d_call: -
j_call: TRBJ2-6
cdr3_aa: CASSLDGFSGANVLTF
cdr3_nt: TGTGCCAGCAGCCTCGACGGCTTCTCTGGGGCCAACGTCCTGACTTTC